Presented here are 2 T cell receptor beta chains from one specimen sequenced in a study of PD-1 blockade in classical Hodgkin lymphoma. With no exception, relapse followed autologous stem cell transplantation in all patients, and brentuximab vedotin exposure varied. Clones were sequenced by immunoSEQ multiplex PCR, and TCRdb holds only the in-frame ones, with some missing. Of about 110,000 clones listed, 89% are singletons. Sequences were derived from peripheral blood mononuclear cells (PBMCs), sampled before the second cycle of nivolumab. These receptors came from a human donor with classical Hodgkin lymphoma.

The chain links TRBV2 to TRBJ2-5, with TRBD1 identical over 8 bases. CDR1 SNHLY and CDR2 FYNNEI come from the germline V gene. The CDR3 covers 12 residues. Trimming at V came to 5 bases and at J to 4 bases, leaving 0 bases not matched to a gene. The DNA of the CDR3 is TGTGCCAGCAGTACAGGGGGAGAGACCCAGTACTTC. It yields the protein CASSTGGETQYF.

This clone was seen a handful of times. V is TRBV19 and J is TRBJ1-5; D not certain. Germline assignment: CDR1 LNHDA and CDR2 SQIVND (reference sequence). Trimming took off 1 base at V and 4 bases at J, with 11 bases between the two ends. The CDR3 has 15 residues. CDR3 in amino acids: CASSIGQVGNQPQHF. The CDR3 DNA is TGTGCCAGTAGTATAGGGCAGGTTGGGAATCAGCCCCAGCATTTT.